This TCR beta chain was recorded in a study of TIL therapy for anti-PD-1-resistant metastatic lung cancer. Germline V gene data show CDR1 as MNHEY and CDR2 as SMNVEV (reference sequence). The V end lost 0 bases, the J end lost 1 base, and 16 bases lay between the germline ends. The CDR3 contains 17 residues. Documented time point: pre-treatment sample, taken before nivolumab and TIL therapy. Tumor tissue came from excised metastases, mostly pleural nodules or supraclavicular lymph nodes. This was the immunoSEQ v3 assay. Libraries were prepared by immunoSEQ multiplex PCR; TCRdb keeps only in-frame clonotypes and omits some of them. The sample records 95,000 or so clones, about two thirds being singletons.

The source was tumor tissue, collected at baseline. The clonotype comes from a person between 25 and 79 years old with non-small cell lung cancer. V and J are TRBV27 and TRBJ2-7; D uncertain. CDR3 in amino acids: CASSLSIGDARSYEQYF. CDR3 DNA: TGTGCCAGCAGTTTATCGATTGGCGACGCCAGATCCTACGAGCAGTACTTC.